The 19 T cell receptor beta chains listed next were all sequenced from one sample in a study of T cell responses to AZD1222 COVID-19 vaccine. Profiled with immunoSEQ multiplex PCR; TCRdb holds only in-frame clones, not every one. The table lists more than 85,000 clones, 80% to 90% of them singletons, with approximately 3.3% in the top ten. The material sequenced was peripheral blood, taken on day 0 of AZD1222 vaccination. These receptors all stem from an adult in good health.

The genes are TRBV4-3 and TRBJ2-5, with TRBD2 identical over 9 bases. Germline lookup yields CDR1 LGHNA and CDR2 YSLEER. The ends lost 0 bases at V and 5 bases at J; junction bases unmatched: 10. The CDR3 is 17 amino acids. The CDR3 nucleotides are TGCGCCAGCAGCCAAGATAGTTCGGCGGGGGGGCTGGAGACCCAGTACTTC. This gives the protein CASSQDSSAGGLETQYF.

The chain combines TRBV3-1 (or the pseudogene TRBV3-2) with TRBJ2-7; 8 bases align to TRBD1. Trimming at V came to 4 bases and at J to 0 bases, leaving 8 bases not matched to a gene. CDR3 length: 16 residues. The V gene's germline CDR1 is LGHDT and CDR2 YNNKEL (reference sequence). The DNA of the CDR3 is TGTGCCAGCAGCCCCCGGGGCAGGGGGCCCTCCTACGAGCAGTACTTC. The encoded protein is CASSPRGRGPSYEQYF.

The J gene is TRBJ1-2, the V gene TRBV6-2 or TRBV6-3; the D gene is possibly TRBD1 (5 bases). The germline gives CDR1 MNHEY, CDR2 SVGEGT. The CDR3 consists of 13 residues. Between the trimmed V and J ends, which lost 6 bases and 1 base, there was a span of 9 bases. CDR3 sequence (DNA): TGTGCCAGCAGCTGGACAAATAACTATGGCTACACCTTC. Residues: CASSWTNNYGYTF.

Only a few counts were recorded for this clone. The chain links TRBV7-2 to TRBJ2-7; D remains ambiguous. The V end lost 1 base, the J end lost 3 bases, and 16 bases lay between the germline ends. The CDR3 is 16 amino acids. CDR1 SGHTA and CDR2 FQGNSA come from the germline V gene. Here the CDR3 DNA reads TGTGCCAGCAGCTTAGAGGCCACCACTCAACTCTACGAGCAGTACTTC. It translates to CASSLEATTQLYEQYF.

V gene TRBV4-2 combines with J gene TRBJ1-3; no firm D call. The germline V gene encodes CDR1 LGHNA and CDR2 YNFKEQ. V dropped 4 bases and J dropped 0 bases, with 19 bases sitting between them. This CDR3 spans 18 amino acids. DNA for the CDR3: TGTGCCAGCAGCCGACCTTTGGGCGGCACGCTCTCTGGAAACACCATATATTTT. This translates into CASSRPLGGTLSGNTIYF.

This chain connects TRBV7-2 to TRBJ2-2, with 8 bases aligning to TRBD1. With V trimmed by 2 bases and J by 1 base, 9 bases remained unmatched. This CDR3 spans 18 amino acids. Germline CDR1 reads SGHTA; CDR2 reads FQGNSA. The CDR3 is CASSLRALGTGNTGELFF. CDR3 bases: TGTGCCAGCAGCTTACGGGCTCTTGGGACAGGGAACACCGGGGAGCTGTTTTTT.

V gene TRBV7-3 combines with J gene TRBJ2-2; perhaps TRBD1 as D (6 bases). Trimming cost V 3 bases and J 0 bases, with 11 bases left between them. This CDR3 spans 16 amino acids. Germline V gene data show CDR1 as SGHTA and CDR2 as FQGTGA. The CDR3 reads CASSFPGVTNTGELFF. CDR3 DNA: TGTGCCAGCAGCTTCCCAGGGGTCACGAACACCGGGGAGCTGTTTTTT. Based on the CDR3 plus reference TRBV7-3 and TRBJ2-2, the full variable domain is GAGVSQTPSNKVTEKGKYVELRCDPISGHTALYWYRQSLGQGPEFLIYFQGTGAADDSGLPNDRFFAVRPEGSVSTLKIQRTERGDSAVYLCASSFPGVTNTGELFFGEGSRLTVL.

The chain has TRBV9 and TRBJ1-4; TRBD1 matches at 10 bases. This CDR3 is 14 amino acids long. V lost 7 bases and J lost 7; bases outside the gene matches: 7. Germline V gives CDR1 SGDLS, CDR2 YYNGEE. The CDR3: CASGGDRGAEKLFF. Here the CDR3 DNA reads TGTGCCAGCGGTGGGGACAGGGGAGCTGAAAAACTGTTTTTT.

The chain employs TRBV5-1 and TRBJ1-4; D unclear. Germline V CDR1 and CDR2: SGHRS, YFSETQ. Deletions cut 3 bases from V and 3 bases from J, with 6 bases between. The CDR3 is 13 amino acids. This CDR3 reads CASSSGPNEKLFF. The CDR3 DNA reads TGCGCCAGCAGCTCTGGCCCTAATGAAAAACTGTTTTTT.

The genes are TRBV6-4 and TRBJ1-4, with D uncertain. With 5 bases removed from V and 8 bases from J, the gap between germline ends came to 12 bases. Germline V gene data show CDR1 as MRHNA and CDR2 as SNTAGT. This CDR3 region has 13 residues. The CDR3 spells CASSKDLGEKLFF. The CDR3 region has the DNA TGTGCCAGCAGTAAGGATCTGGGGGAAAAACTGTTTTTT.

The rearrangement uses TRBV19 and TRBJ1-1, with D unclear. The CDR3 has 13 residues. CDR1 is LNHDA, CDR2 SQIVND, per germline (reference sequence). Trimming cost V 2 bases and J 2 bases, with 6 bases left between them. The CDR3, as DNA: TGTGCCAGTAGTATAACAGAAAACACTGAAGCTTTCTTT. Encoded protein: CASSITENTEAFF.

CDR3 protein: CASSPTGLNTEAFF. In DNA form, the CDR3 reads TGTGCCAGCAGCCCGACAGGCTTGAACACTGAAGCTTTCTTT. This rearrangement joins TRBV7-6 to TRBJ1-1; tentatively, D is TRBD1 (6 bases). Trimming stripped 5 bases from V and 0 bases from J, with 10 bases between. CDR1 SGHVS and CDR2 FNYEAQ come from the germline V gene. The CDR3 is 14 amino acids.

V is TRBV9 and J is TRBJ1-6; the D gene is possibly TRBD1 (6 bases). The CDR3 loop spans 14 amino acids. V was cut by 3 bases and J by 9 bases, with 13 bases left in between. Germline lookup yields CDR1 SGDLS and CDR2 YYNGEE. The CDR3 reads CASSARQAGSPLHF. The CDR3 region has the DNA TGTGCCAGCAGCGCACGACAGGCGGGTTCACCCCTCCACTTT.

This rearrangement joins TRBV4-2 to TRBJ1-2; 7 nucleotides agree with TRBD1. V shed 0 bases, J shed 6 bases, and the junction held 10 bases outside the gene matches. The CDR3 is 16 amino acids. The germline V gene encodes CDR1 LGHNA and CDR2 YNFKEQ. Written as DNA, the CDR3 is TGTGCCAGCAGCCAAGACCTACAGGGGCTTCAGGATGGCTACACCTTC. The encoded protein is CASSQDLQGLQDGYTF.

The chain uses TRBV18 and TRBJ1-2, with TRBD1 as a possible D gene (5 bases). CDR1 and CDR2 (germline): KGHSH, LQKENI. The CDR3 runs to 13 residues. The V and J ends lost 4 bases and 8 bases respectively, with 14 bases between them. The CDR3 protein is CASSRSGEDGYTF. DNA of the CDR3: TGTGCCAGCTCACGTTCGGGGGAAGACGGCTACACCTTC.

This chain links TRBV9 with TRBJ2-7; D might be TRBD2 (5 bases). CDR1 is SGDLS and CDR2 is YYNGEE in the germline V gene. The V end was cut by 0 bases, the J end by 3 bases, with 13 bases between. The CDR3 consists of 15 residues. The CDR3 loop is CASSVGGLGIYEQYF. Here the CDR3 DNA reads TGTGCCAGCAGCGTAGGAGGGCTAGGGATCTACGAGCAGTACTTC.

The genes are TRBV11-1 and TRBJ1-2, with unresolved D. CDR1 SGHAT and CDR2 FQDESV come from the germline V gene (reference sequence). The CDR3 is 11 amino acids. The germline V and J ends were trimmed by 6 bases and 6 bases, with 8 bases remaining between them. The CDR3 reads CASSGPNGYTF. The CDR3 DNA sequence: TGTGCCAGCAGTGGCCCGAATGGCTACACCTTC.

The chain recombines TRBV5-1 with TRBJ1-6; no firm D call. Per germline, CDR1 SGHRS and CDR2 YFSETQ. V was trimmed by 1 base and J by 8 bases, leaving 10 bases between them. This CDR3 has 14 amino acids. CDR3: CASSLSVVDSPLHF. The CDR3, as DNA: TGCGCCAGCAGCTTGTCAGTAGTCGATTCACCCCTCCACTTT.

The chain combines TRBV6-5 with TRBJ2-1; 14 bases are a match to TRBD2. The CDR3 has 14 amino acids. J was trimmed by 12 bases and V by 5 bases; bases with no gene match: 6. Germline V lookup: CDR1 MNHEY, CDR2 SVGAGI. The DNA for the CDR3 is TGTGCCAGCAGTCCGGGACTAGCGGGAGTCCGGCAGTTCTTC. It encodes CASSPGLAGVRQFF.